These 27 T cell receptor beta chains came from one sample sequenced in a study of cytomegalovirus exposure and HLA in healthy donors. Assay: immunoSEQ multiplex PCR; the TCRdb copy retains only in-frame clones and omits some. The profile shows about 270,000 clones, around 85% of them singletons. Sequencing was carried out using PBMCs. The receptors were gathered from a woman in her late teens or twenties in good health and CMV-seronegative.

This clone was found a few times. The chain joins TRBV6-5 to TRBJ1-2; 10 bases match TRBD1. Germline V gene data show CDR1 as MNHEY and CDR2 as SVGAGI. The CDR3 is 12 residues long. With V trimmed by 6 bases and J by 7 bases, 2 bases remained unmatched. The CDR3: CASRTGGIGYTF. As DNA, the CDR3 is TGTGCCAGCAGGACAGGGGGCATTGGCTACACCTTC.

The V call is TRBV10-1, the J call TRBJ2-2; TRBD2 matches 7 bases. J gave up 0 bases and V 2 bases, and 3 bases lay outside the gene matches. Germline CDR1 is WNHNN and CDR2 is SYGVQD (reference sequence). The CDR3 consists of 16 residues. The CDR3 is CASSEGTKANTGELFF. For the CDR3, the DNA is TGCGCCAGCAGTGAGGGGACTAAGGCGAACACCGGGGAGCTGTTTTTT.

The chain carries TRBV30 and TRBJ2-3; possible D gene TRBD2, 6 bases. V lost 5 bases and J 0 bases, leaving 12 bases between the germline ends. CDR1 is GTSNPN and CDR2 is SVGIG in the germline V gene (reference sequence). The CDR3 is 14 residues long. This CDR3 reads CAWRPAGSTDTQYF. The CDR3 region has the DNA TGTGCCTGGCGGCCGGCGGGGAGCACAGATACGCAGTATTTT.

The chain links TRBV5-8 to TRBJ2-7, with 7 bases lining up with TRBD1. The CDR3 loop spans 12 amino acids. V shed 7 bases, J shed 3 bases, and the junction held 4 bases outside the gene matches. Per germline, CDR1 SGHTS and CDR2 YDEGEE. Written as DNA, the CDR3 is TGTGCCAGCTCACAGGGGCTCTACGAGCAGTACTTC. Amino acids: CASSQGLYEQYF.

On this clone itself: The sample holds other DNA sequences that translate to the same CDR3. The chain uses TRBV5-1 and TRBJ1-1; D gene unclear. Trimming removed 2 bases from V and 5 bases from J, with 13 bases in between. The CDR3 runs to 14 residues. CDR1 is SGHRS, CDR2 YFSETQ, per germline. The CDR3 sequence is CASSLERGGTEAFF. Here the CDR3 DNA reads TGCGCCAGCAGCTTAGAGCGGGGAGGGACTGAAGCTTTCTTT.

J is TRBJ1-2 and V is TRBV30, with 9 bases matching TRBD1. The CDR3 contains 16 residues. CDR1 is GTSNPN and CDR2 is SVGIG in the germline V gene (reference sequence). The ends lost 0 bases at V and 0 bases at J; junction bases unmatched: 5. The CDR3: CAWSVHRTGANYGYTF. CDR3 DNA sequence: TGTGCCTGGAGTGTACATAGGACAGGGGCTAACTATGGCTACACCTTC.

The V call is TRBV28, the J call TRBJ2-1, with 12 nucleotides matching TRBD2. CDR3 length: 14 amino acids. Trimming at V came to 8 bases and at J to 9 bases, leaving 8 bases not matched to a gene. Germline assignment: CDR1 MDHEN and CDR2 SYDVKM. The CDR3 loop is CASSPSSGRGEQFF. Here the CDR3 DNA reads TGTGCCAGCTCCCCTTCTAGCGGGAGGGGTGAGCAGTTCTTC.

This chain links TRBV7-9 with TRBJ2-1, with 7 bases identical to TRBD1. The germline gives CDR1 SEHNR, CDR2 FQNEAQ (reference sequence). There are 15 residues in the CDR3. The V gene end was trimmed by 5 bases and the J gene end by 6 bases; junction bases not matched to a gene: 10. This chain's CDR3 is CASSQGTGQSNEQFF. In DNA, the CDR3 is TGTGCCAGCAGCCAAGGCACGGGACAGTCCAATGAGCAGTTCTTC.

This rearrangement joins TRBV14 to TRBJ2-6; 7 bases align to TRBD2. The junction had 3 bases not matched to a gene; V was cut back by 7 bases and J by 0 bases. The CDR3 is made up of 15 amino acids. CDR1 and CDR2 (germline): SGHDN, FVKESK. The CDR3 loop reads CASTSGGSGANVLTF. The CDR3 DNA follows: TGTGCCAGCACCTCGGGGGGCTCTGGGGCCAACGTCCTGACTTTC.

The rearrangement links TRBV28 to TRBJ1-6; D unclear. This CDR3 has 14 amino acids. The V gene lost 5 bases and the J gene lost 6 bases, with 11 bases spanning the gap. CDR1 is MDHEN and CDR2 is SYDVKM in the germline V gene. The CDR3 region is CASSIAQVNSPLHF. The CDR3 DNA reads as TGTGCCAGCAGTATCGCCCAGGTTAATTCACCCCTCCACTTT.

V usage is TRBV27 and J usage is TRBJ1-2; D is uncertain. Trimming removed 4 bases from V and 2 bases from J, with 14 bases in between. The CDR3 contains 15 residues. CDR1 is MNHEY, CDR2 SMNVEV, per germline (reference sequence). CDR3 DNA sequence: TGTGCCAGCAGTTCCGCCGGCGGCGTGAACTATGGCTACACCTTC. As protein: CASSSAGGVNYGYTF.

The chain combines TRBV5-1 with TRBJ2-5, with D possibly TRBD1 on 6 matching bases. Germline V gene lookup returns CDR1 SGHRS and CDR2 YFSETQ. The CDR3 extends over 15 amino acids. V dropped 4 bases and J dropped 0 bases, with 13 bases sitting between them. The CDR3 bases are TGCGCCAGCAGCCCGGACAGCCCGTACCAAGAGACCCAGTACTTC. This gives the protein CASSPDSPYQETQYF. Full variable domain (outside the CDR3, taken from reference TRBV5-1 and TRBJ2-5): KAGVTQTPRYLIKTRGQQVTLSCSPISGHRSVSWYQQTPGQGLQFLFEYFSETQRNKGNFPGRFSGRQFSNSRSEMNVSTLELGDSALYLCASSPDSPYQETQYFGPGTRLLVL.

The genes are TRBV6-6 and TRBJ2-7; D is perhaps TRBD2 (5 bases). The CDR3 length is 14 residues. Germline V gene lookup returns CDR1 MNHNY and CDR2 SVGAGI (reference sequence). V lost 4 bases and J lost 3, with 13 bases in between. CDR3 loop: CASSSDGKFYEQYF. CDR3 DNA: TGTGCCAGCAGTTCGGACGGGAAATTCTACGAGCAGTACTTC.

The rearrangement joins TRBV7-9 to TRBJ2-6, with a tentative D call TRBD1 (5 bases). The CDR3 sequence is 16 residues long. Germline V gene lookup returns CDR1 SEHNR and CDR2 FQNEAQ (reference sequence). The V end lost 5 bases, the J end lost 0 bases, and 11 bases lay between the germline ends. The CDR3 is CASSPQGSSGANVLTF. Here the CDR3 DNA reads TGTGCCAGCAGCCCCCAGGGTTCCTCTGGGGCCAACGTCCTGACTTTC. Combining the CDR3 with reference TRBV7-9 and TRBJ2-6 gives the whole variable domain DTGVSQNPRHKITKRGQNVTFRCDPISEHNRLYWYRQTLGQGPEFLTYFQNEAQLEKSRLLSDRFSAERPKGSFSTLEIQRTEQGDSAMYLCASSPQGSSGANVLTFGAGSRLTVL.

CDR3 in DNA: TGTGCCACCGCCCCAGGGGCCACTGAAGCTTTCTTT. Translating it yields CATAPGATEAFF. This sequence joins TRBV10-3 and TRBJ1-1; a weak D match, TRBD1 (6 bases). The CDR3 is made up of 12 amino acids. From germline, CDR1 is ENHRY and CDR2 SYGVKD. Trimming removed 10 bases at V and 4 bases at J, with 13 bases between.

Here the CDR3 reads CASSLWGQGAKRKYEQYF. The DNA of the CDR3 is TGTGCCAGCAGCTTGTGGGGACAGGGGGCGAAGCGGAAATACGAGCAGTACTTC. The rearrangement uses TRBV5-8 and TRBJ2-7, with 12 bases that match TRBD1. The CDR3 totals 18 residues. After removal of 1 base from V and 4 bases from J, the junction contained 12 bases not matched to a gene. From germline, CDR1 is SGHTS and CDR2 YDEGEE.

As regards this clone: Other DNA sequences within the sample encode an identical CDR3. This chain connects TRBV18 to TRBJ2-7; possible D gene TRBD2, 6 bases. This CDR3 is 14 amino acids long. Trimming removed 6 bases at V and 0 bases at J, with 12 bases between. Germline assignment: CDR1 KGHSH and CDR2 LQKENI. CDR3 bases: TGTGCCAGCTCTAGGGACTCGAGCTCCTACGAGCAGTACTTC. This sequence encodes CASSRDSSSYEQYF.

The rearrangement uses TRBV19 and TRBJ2-7; D gene uncertain. The ends were cut back, 0 bases at V and 0 bases at J, with 9 bases in the middle. The CDR3 runs to 15 residues. Germline V gene data show CDR1 as LNHDA and CDR2 as SQIVND (reference sequence). The CDR3 coding sequence is TGTGCCAGTAGTATAGATCTCCCAGACTCCTACGAGCAGTACTTC. The encoded protein is CASSIDLPDSYEQYF.

The CDR3 loop reads CASSTTGWQPQHF. The DNA for the CDR3 is TGTGCCAGCAGCACGACAGGGTGGCAGCCCCAGCATTTT. The chain carries TRBV7-2 and TRBJ1-5; 7 bases are shared with TRBD1. Germline CDR1 SGHTA, CDR2 FQGNSA. This CDR3 is 13 amino acids long. V was clipped by 5 bases and J by 7 bases; unmatched bases: 5. Using reference TRBV7-2 and TRBJ1-5 for the parts outside the CDR3, the full variable domain is GAGVSQSPSNKVTEKGKDVELRCDPISGHTALYWYRQSLGQGLEFLIYFQGNSAPDKSGLPSDRFSAERTGGSVSTLTIQRTQQEDSAVYLCASSTTGWQPQHFGDGTRLSIL.

DNA for the CDR3: TGTGCCTGGAGTCTGGGCAGGGGAACAGATACGCAGTATTTT. This translates into CAWSLGRGTDTQYF. V and J are TRBV30 and TRBJ2-3, with D possibly being TRBD1 (6 bases). The V gene lost 2 bases and the J gene lost 3 bases, with 12 bases spanning the gap. Per germline, CDR1 GTSNPN and CDR2 SVGIG (reference sequence). This CDR3 contains 14 residues.

The genes are TRBV5-5 and TRBJ1-1; D remains unclear. The CDR3 totals 14 residues. V was pared by 1 base and J by 0 bases, with 7 bases between. The germline V gene has CDR1 SGHKS and CDR2 YYEKEE (reference sequence). CDR3 sequence reads: CASSLNSLNTEAFF. CDR3 nucleotide sequence: TGTGCCAGCAGCTTGAACAGCCTGAACACTGAAGCTTTCTTT.

The chain is built from TRBV6-6 and TRBJ2-1, with a tentative D call TRBD1 (5 bases). The CDR3 totals 13 residues. Germline V lookup: CDR1 MNHNY, CDR2 SVGAGI (reference sequence). The V gene lost 2 bases and the J gene lost 6 bases, with 8 bases spanning the gap. The CDR3 nucleotides are TGTGCCAGCAGTTACGGGGCCCTCAATGAGCAGTTCTTC. Translation gives CASSYGALNEQFF.

The rearrangement uses TRBV29-1 and TRBJ2-3; 9 positions agree with TRBD2. The V and J ends lost 0 bases and 2 bases, in that order; junction bases with no gene match: 6. The CDR3 runs to 16 residues. CDR1 is SQVTM and CDR2 is ANQGSEA in the germline V gene. In DNA form, the CDR3 reads TGCAGCGTTGAAGATCGTCCTAGCGGGATCACAGATACGCAGTATTTT. This gives the protein CSVEDRPSGITDTQYF.

This chain connects TRBV10-3 to TRBJ2-3, with TRBD1 matching over 12 bases. The CDR3 sequence is 15 residues long. CDR1 ENHRY and CDR2 SYGVKD come from the germline V gene. V lost 6 bases, J lost 1 base, and 2 bases stayed unmatched. DNA of the CDR3: TGTGCCATCAGGGGACAGGGGGCCCGCACAGATACGCAGTATTTT. Protein product: CAIRGQGARTDTQYF.

This chain joins TRBV18 and TRBJ2-7; D is perhaps TRBD2 (5 bases). The V gene's germline CDR1 is KGHSH and CDR2 LQKENI. There are 15 residues in the CDR3. V lost 1 base, J lost 5 bases, and 15 bases lay in between. This CDR3 is CASSPLPGTENEQYF. DNA of the CDR3: TGTGCCAGCTCACCACTGCCGGGAACGGAGAACGAGCAGTACTTC.

Here the CDR3 reads CASSQATGGHEQFF. The CDR3 nucleotides read TGCGCCAGCAGCCAAGCGACAGGGGGCCATGAGCAGTTCTTC. V gene TRBV4-3 combines with J gene TRBJ2-1; 10 bases align to TRBD1. The V gene end was trimmed by 1 base and the J gene end by 8 bases; junction bases not matched to a gene: 2. Germline CDR1 and CDR2: LGHNA and YSLEER. This CDR3 is built from 14 residues.

This rearrangement joins TRBV27 to TRBJ2-7; D remains unclear. Germline CDR1 MNHEY, CDR2 SMNVEV (reference sequence). The V end lost 6 bases, the J end lost 4 bases, and 16 bases lay between the germline ends. This CDR3 contains 14 residues. CDR3 sequence reads: CASRPSTVTYEQYF. CDR3 sequence (DNA): TGTGCCAGCAGGCCCTCGACGGTGACTTACGAGCAGTACTTC.